Listed below are T cell receptor beta chains from one sample, sequenced in a study of T cell clones after liver transplantation. The assay was immunoSEQ multiplex PCR, and TCRdb's table has in-frame clones only and misses some. The table records 55,000 or so clones, about two thirds of them present only once. Sequences were derived from CD4+ T cells from blood, sampled before liver transplant. The receptors were sampled from a human donor who received a liver transplant. The CDR3 runs from the conserved cysteine through the conserved F or W. Each record gives: V gene, D gene, J gene, clone size, CDR3 DNA, CDR3 protein. The D gene is left open where the match is weak. Part of the rows lack a size; the others show once, few, many or a class for expanded clones.

>TRBV5-1|-|TRBJ2-7|-
TGCGCCAGCAGCTTGGCGGGTTCCTGGGAGCAGTACTTC
CASSLAGSWEQYF
>TRBV10-1|TRBD2|TRBJ2-7|-
TGCGCCAGCAGCCCGGGAGGGACCTACGAGCAGTACTTC
CASSPGGTYEQYF
>TRBV19|-|TRBJ2-1|-
TGTGCCAGTAAGGAGGGCAAGGGGTTCAATGAGCAGTTCTTC
CASKEGKGFNEQFF
>TRBV5-6|TRBD1|TRBJ1-5|once
TGTGCCAGCAGCTTAGACAGGGGGGATCAGCCCCAGCATTTT
CASSLDRGDQPQHF
>TRBV11-2|-|TRBJ1-3|-
TGTGCCAGCAGACCGACAGGCGACACCATATATTTT
CASRPTGDTIYF
>TRBV6-1|-|TRBJ1-1|-
TGTGCCAGCAGTGAAAACAGGAACACTGAAGCTTTCTTT
CASSENRNTEAFF
>TRBV6-1|-|TRBJ1-6|-
TGTGCCAGCAGTGATGATCAGGGTCATTCACCCCTCCACTTT
CASSDDQGHSPLHF
>TRBV18|-|TRBJ1-1|-
TGTGCCAGCCTCCCGCAGGGGAGTGCCATGAACACTGAAGCTTTCTTT
CASLPQGSAMNTEAFF
>TRBV27|TRBD1|TRBJ1-4|few
TGTGCCAGCAGACCTCAAGGACAGGGGGCTGAAAAACTGTTTTTT
CASRPQGQGAEKLFF
>TRBV29-1|-|TRBJ2-6|-
TGCAGCGTTGAAACGAGGGCTGGGGCCAACGTCCTGACTTTC
CSVETRAGANVLTF
>TRBV4-1|TRBD1|TRBJ1-2|many
TGCGCCAGCAGCCAAGAGGACAGGGTTGGCGGCTACACCTTC
CASSQEDRVGGYTF
>TRBV7-3|-|TRBJ2-2|-
TGTGCCAGCAGCTTTAGAAGAGCGAACACCGGGGAGCTGTTTTTT
CASSFRRANTGELFF
>TRBV19|-|TRBJ2-2|-
TGTGCCAGTAGTATAGATTTGCGGGGGCGCACCGGGGAGCTGTTTTTT
CASSIDLRGRTGELFF
>TRBV28|-|TRBJ1-1|-
TGTGCCAGCAGCCCGGGTGGGAAGCGGGGTGAAGCTTTCTTT
CASSPGGKRGEAFF
>TRBV27|-|TRBJ2-2|-
TGTGCCAGCAGTTTATCTACGGGATTTAACACCGGGGAGCTGTTTTTT
CASSLSTGFNTGELFF
>TRBV2|-|TRBJ1-2|few
TGTGCCAGCAGGGGGGCCGGCGTCGGCTATGGCTACACCTTC
CASRGAGVGYGYTF
>TRBV6-1|-|TRBJ1-1|-
TGTGCCAGCAGTGACCCAGGGGCAAAGTACACTGAAGCTTTCTTT
CASSDPGAKYTEAFF
>TRBV7-9|-|TRBJ1-6|-
TGTGCCAGCAGCTTAGCGGCAGGGGATTCACCCCTCCACTTT
CASSLAAGDSPLHF
>TRBV6-5|TRBD1|TRBJ1-2|few
TGTGCCAGCAGTTACACGACAGGGGATAACTATGGCTACACCTTC
CASSYTTGDNYGYTF
>TRBV28|-|TRBJ1-4|-
TGTGCCAGCACCCGGGTCGTTAATGAAAAACTGTTTTTT
CASTRVVNEKLFF
>TRBV5-1|-|TRBJ2-2|-
TGCGCCAGCAGCTTAAGGGGGGGAGTGGAGCTGTTTTTT
CASSLRGGVELFF
>TRBV7-2|-|TRBJ2-3|-
TGTGCCAGCAGCTTCAGGTTCCCAGATACGCAGTATTTT
CASSFRFPDTQYF
>TRBV5-6|TRBD1|TRBJ1-6|many
TGTGCCAGCAGCGTGATGACAGGGTATAATTCACCCCTCCACTTT
CASSVMTGYNSPLHF
>TRBV5-1|TRBD1|TRBJ2-3|-
TGCGCCAGCAGCCAAACCGGGGACAGGGGCACAGATACGCAGTATTTT
CASSQTGDRGTDTQYF
>TRBV6-5|-|TRBJ2-3|-
TGTGCCAGCAGACGGGGGAGGGATACGCAGTATTTT
CASRRGRDTQYF
>TRBV5-1|-|TRBJ2-7|-
TGCGCCAGCGGGAAGGACACCTCCTACGAGCAGTACTTC
CASGKDTSYEQYF
>TRBV7-9|TRBD2|TRBJ2-7|few
TGTGCCAGCAGCCCGAAACTAGCGGGGGACTACGAGCAGTACTTC
CASSPKLAGDYEQYF
>TRBV15|-|TRBJ1-4|-
TGTGCCACCAGCTCATCAATTTTTTCAGGGGCCCCTAATGAAAAACTGTTTTTT
CATSSSIFSGAPNEKLFF
>TRBV19|-|TRBJ1-1|-
TGTGCCGCCACCTCGGCGGAGGGAGGGAACACTGAAGCTTTCTTT
CAATSAEGGNTEAFF
>TRBV30|-|TRBJ1-5|-
TGTGCCTGGAGAAATGGAGGCGGGCAGCCCCAGCATTTT
CAWRNGGGQPQHF
>TRBV28|-|TRBJ1-4|-
TGTGCCAGCAGTTACTTAGGGGGACGGAGAAATGAAAAACTGTTTTTT
CASSYLGGRRNEKLFF
>TRBV11-2|-|TRBJ1-3|once
TGTGCCAGCCGTCCGGCGGCTGGAAACACCATATATTTT
CASRPAAGNTIYF
>TRBV5-5|TRBD2|TRBJ2-3|-
TGTGCCAGCAGCTTGTCGGCCCTAGCGGGGAGTTACACAGATACGCAGTATTTT
CASSLSALAGSYTDTQYF